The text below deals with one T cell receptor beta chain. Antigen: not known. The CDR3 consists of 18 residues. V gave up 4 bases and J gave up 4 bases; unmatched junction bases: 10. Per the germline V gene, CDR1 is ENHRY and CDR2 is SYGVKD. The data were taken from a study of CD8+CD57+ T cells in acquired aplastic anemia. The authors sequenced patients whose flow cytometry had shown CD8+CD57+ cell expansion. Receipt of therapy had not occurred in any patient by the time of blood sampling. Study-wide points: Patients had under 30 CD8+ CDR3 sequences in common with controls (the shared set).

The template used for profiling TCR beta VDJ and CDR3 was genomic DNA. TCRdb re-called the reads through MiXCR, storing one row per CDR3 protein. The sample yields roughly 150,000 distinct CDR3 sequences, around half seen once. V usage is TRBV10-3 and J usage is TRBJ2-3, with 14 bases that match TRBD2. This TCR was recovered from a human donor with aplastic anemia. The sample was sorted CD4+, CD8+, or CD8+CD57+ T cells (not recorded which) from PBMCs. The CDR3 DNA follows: TGTGCCATCAGTGTCAACCATCCGACTAGCGGGGGGGCAGATACGCAGTATTTT. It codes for CAISVNHPTSGGADTQYF.